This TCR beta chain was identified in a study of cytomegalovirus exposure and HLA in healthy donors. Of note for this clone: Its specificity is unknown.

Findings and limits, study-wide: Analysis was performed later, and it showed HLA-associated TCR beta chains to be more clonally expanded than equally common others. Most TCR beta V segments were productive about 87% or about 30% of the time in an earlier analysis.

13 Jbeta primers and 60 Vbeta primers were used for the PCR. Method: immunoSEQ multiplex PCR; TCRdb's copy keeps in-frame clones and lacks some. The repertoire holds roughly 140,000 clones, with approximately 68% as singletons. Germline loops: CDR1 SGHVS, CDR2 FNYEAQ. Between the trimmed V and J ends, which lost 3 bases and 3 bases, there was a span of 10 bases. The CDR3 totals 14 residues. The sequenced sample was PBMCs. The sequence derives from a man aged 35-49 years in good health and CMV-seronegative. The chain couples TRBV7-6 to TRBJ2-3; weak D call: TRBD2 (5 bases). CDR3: CASSFNPGTDTQYF. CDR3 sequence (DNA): TGTGCCAGCAGCTTTAACCCGGGGACAGATACGCAGTATTTT.